The T cell receptor (beta chain) described here comes from a study of T cells in Graves' hyperthyroidism and ophthalmopathy. This clonotype occurred many times. Its antigen remains unidentified. CDR3 length: 14 amino acids. Germline V gives CDR1 LGHDT, CDR2 YNNKEL (reference sequence). Trimming removed 4 bases from V and 4 bases from J, with 11 bases in between. Researchers amplified the TCR beta CDR3 regions from RNA transcripts. HTBI primers drove first-round RT-PCR of the TCR CDR3. TCRdb analysed the multiplex PCR reads with MiXCR anew, one entry per CDR3 protein. This table holds 250,000 to 300,000 distinct CDR3 sequences, roughly 13% found once. General study results and limits: The authors' 13 V-J model separated ophthalmopathy from stable hyperthyroidism.

Calling Graves' hyperthyroidism stable meant ophthalmopathy did not progress within 18 months. Exclusion of a patient resulted from uncontrolled infection, other autoimmune disease, pregnancy or lactation. The clonotype was recovered from a woman aged 40-49 years with Graves' hyperthyroidism. Material for sequencing was blood. The chain links TRBV3-1 to TRBJ2-1; unclear D gene. CDR3 DNA: TGTGCCAGCAGCCGCGGTGTACAGTACAATGAGCAGTTCTTC. Translating gives CASSRGVQYNEQFF.